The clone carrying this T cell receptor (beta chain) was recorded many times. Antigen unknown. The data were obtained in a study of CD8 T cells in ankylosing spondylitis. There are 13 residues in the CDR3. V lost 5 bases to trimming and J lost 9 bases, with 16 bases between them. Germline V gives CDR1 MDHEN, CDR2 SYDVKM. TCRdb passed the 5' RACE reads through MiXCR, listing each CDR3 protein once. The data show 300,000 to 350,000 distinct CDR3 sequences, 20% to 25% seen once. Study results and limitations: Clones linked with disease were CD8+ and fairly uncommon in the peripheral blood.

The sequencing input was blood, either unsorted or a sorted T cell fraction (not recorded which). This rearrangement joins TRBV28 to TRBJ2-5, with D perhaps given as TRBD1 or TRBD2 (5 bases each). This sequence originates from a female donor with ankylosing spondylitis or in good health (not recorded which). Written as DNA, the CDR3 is TGTGCCAGCAGTCCCGAGTACGGGGCAGCCCAGTACTTC. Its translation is CASSPEYGAAQYF.